This TCR beta chain was sequenced in a study of PD-1 blockade in classical Hodgkin lymphoma. Looking at the study overall: Treatment was intravenous nivolumab, 3 mg/kg every 2 weeks, until progression.

Study-level points and caveats: Whereas CD4+ TCR diversity had risen significantly by C4D1, CD8+ TCR diversity had not. Newly diagnosed patients were reported to start with lower TCR diversity than healthy donors. Lower baseline TCR diversity marked trial partial responders and progressors.

Germline V gene data show CDR1 as LNHDA and CDR2 as SQIVND (reference sequence). The V gene end was trimmed by 5 bases and the J gene end by 4 bases; junction bases not matched to a gene: 8. CDR3 size: 15 residues. TCRdb keeps only in-frame clones here, not all; method: immunoSEQ multiplex PCR. The table has about 90,000 clones, 89% seen once. To note about this clone: What it binds is not known.

Every patient was affected by relapse after autologous stem cell transplantation, while exposure to brentuximab vedotin was not uniform. The source was peripheral blood mononuclear cells (PBMCs), collected before the second cycle of nivolumab. The chain links TRBV19 to TRBJ2-5; TRBD2 matches 9 bases. The TCR was taken from a human donor with classical Hodgkin lymphoma. The DNA of the CDR3 is TGTGCCAGTAGTTCCTATAGCGGGAGAGGAGAGACCCAGTACTTC. Residues: CASSSYSGRGETQYF. Combining the CDR3 with reference TRBV19 and TRBJ2-5 gives the whole variable domain DGGITQSPKYLFRKEGQNVTLSCEQNLNHDAMYWYRQDPGQGLRLIYYSQIVNDFQKGDIAEGYSVSREKKESFPLTVTSAQKNPTAFYLCASSSYSGRGETQYFGPGTRLLVL.